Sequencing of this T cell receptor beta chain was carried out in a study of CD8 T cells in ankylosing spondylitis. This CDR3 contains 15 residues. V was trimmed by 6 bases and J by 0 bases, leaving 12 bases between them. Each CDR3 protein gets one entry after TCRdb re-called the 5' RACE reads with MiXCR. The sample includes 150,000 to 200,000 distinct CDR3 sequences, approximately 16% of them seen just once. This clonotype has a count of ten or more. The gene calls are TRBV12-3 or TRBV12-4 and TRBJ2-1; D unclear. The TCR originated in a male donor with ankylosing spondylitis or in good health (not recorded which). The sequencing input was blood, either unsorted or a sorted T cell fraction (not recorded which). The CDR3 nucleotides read TGTGCCAGCAGATTCGGATCTAACTCCTACAATGAGCAGTTCTTC. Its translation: CASRFGSNSYNEQFF.